These 27 T cell receptor beta chains were all obtained from the same sample, sequenced in a study of tumor and adjacent non-tumor tissue in lung cancer. Three rounds of nested PCR, following a modified ARM-PCR protocol, produced the TCRbeta library. TCRdb re-called the multiplex PCR reads through MiXCR, storing one row per CDR3 protein. The sample has about 200,000 distinct CDR3 sequences; over 55% are singletons. RNA was extracted from bulk tissue without any cell sorting. The source material was lung tumor tissue. These receptors originate from a man between 60 and 75 years old with non-small cell lung cancer.

This clonotype was seen only once. A much larger clone lies one base from this, so it may be a read error. The gene calls are TRBV20-1 and TRBJ1-6, with 8 nucleotides matching TRBD1. The CDR3 consists of 16 residues. V gave up 6 bases and J gave up 1 base; unmatched junction bases: 8. Germline CDR1 and CDR2: DFQATT and SNEGSKA (reference sequence). The CDR3 DNA sequence: TGCAGTGCCAGGGCAGGGGGCGCTTCCTATAATTCACCCCTCCACTTT. Its protein is CSARAGGASYNSPLHF.

Concerning this clonotype: Possible read error: a much larger clone is one base away. The rearrangement joins TRBV11-3 to TRBJ2-7; 8 positions match TRBD1. The CDR3 contains 15 residues. V gave up 6 bases and J gave up 4 bases; unmatched junction bases: 11. Germline values: CDR1 SGHNT, CDR2 YENEEA. The chain's CDR3 is CASRAGDRGEYEQYF. CDR3 bases: TGTGCCAGCAGAGCGGGCGACAGGGGTGAATACGAGCAGTACTTC.

Of note for this clonotype: The final CDR3 position lacks the conserved phenylalanine or tryptophan, pointing to a likely read error. This chain joins TRBV6-1 and TRBJ1-1; tentatively, D is TRBD1 (5 bases). Germline V gives CDR1 MNHNS, CDR2 SASEGT. This CDR3 is built from 13 residues. Deletions cut 5 bases from V and 2 bases from J, with 9 bases between. Here the CDR3 reads CASSPTVNTEAFL. In DNA, the CDR3 is TGTGCCAGCAGTCCGACAGTAAACACTGAAGCTTTCCTT.

Points on this clonotype: At one boundary the junction diverges from the germline segment, which might be a read error. The chain couples TRBV6-6 to TRBJ2-3; no reliable D call. CDR1 and CDR2 from the germline V gene are MNHNY and SVGAGI (reference sequence). The CDR3 covers 12 residues. The CDR3 protein is CDSSTVRATQYF. CDR3 sequence (DNA): TGTGACAGCAGCACTGTCCGTGCTACGCAGTATTTT.

The chain couples TRBV24-1 to TRBJ2-3, with D possibly matching TRBD2 (5 bases). Trimming removed 6 bases at V and 0 bases at J, with 15 bases between. The CDR3 has 16 amino acids. The germline V gene has CDR1 KGHDR and CDR2 SFDVKD. The DNA of the CDR3 is TGTGCCACCAGTCAAAGAGGGCGCGCAAGCACAGATACGCAGTATTTT. Its translation: CATSQRGRASTDTQYF.

This chain joins TRBV12-3 or TRBV12-4 and TRBJ2-6; tentative D call: TRBD1 (5 bases). The CDR3 loop spans 14 amino acids. Trimming took 4 bases from V and 10 from J, leaving 14 bases between them. The CDR3 spells CASSSLDNRNVLTF. CDR3 DNA: TGTGCCAGCAGTTCACTGGACAATAGGAACGTCCTGACTTTC.

V is TRBV5-1 and J is TRBJ2-7, with a weak D call TRBD1 (6 bases). Germline CDR1 reads SGHRS; CDR2 reads YFSETQ. The CDR3 is 13 residues long. V lost 1 base to trimming and J lost 5 bases, with 10 bases between them. The CDR3 DNA reads TGCGCCAGCAGCTTGCAGGGGATCAACGAGCAGTACTTC. Residues: CASSLQGINEQYF.

This clonotype was recorded at least ten times. The chain is built from TRBV20-1 and TRBJ2-6; D is unresolved. The CDR3 spans 13 residues. The germline V and J ends were trimmed by 6 bases and 2 bases, with 8 bases remaining between them. Germline CDR1 DFQATT, CDR2 SNEGSKA (reference sequence). As DNA, the CDR3 is TGCAGTGCCAGCTTGCCTGGGGCCAACGTCCTGACTTTC. Its protein is CSASLPGANVLTF.

Notes on this clonotype: One end of the junction fails to match germline, which may point to a read error. The chain carries TRBV4-2 and TRBJ2-7; unclear D gene. The CDR3 has 16 residues. The germline V gene has CDR1 LGHNA and CDR2 YNFKEQ. DNA of the CDR3: TGTGCCAACAGCCAAGATAGAGGCTTCCCGCCCCACGAGCAGTACTTC. Translated: CANSQDRGFPPHEQYF.

As regards this clonotype: Sequence at one end of the junction differs from germline and may be a read error. V is TRBV20-1 and J is TRBJ2-7; no clear D. The CDR3 totals 15 residues. Germline V gives CDR1 DFQATT, CDR2 SNEGSKA (reference sequence). CDR3 loop: CSARDWEKLRYDQYF. In DNA form, the CDR3 reads TGCAGTGCTAGAGATTGGGAAAAACTCCGGTACGATCAGTATTTC.

A note on this clonotype: A single base separates this from a much larger clone, so it may be a read error. V and J are TRBV5-1 and TRBJ2-7, with D possibly TRBD1 on 6 matching bases. The CDR3 is 16 amino acids. Germline CDR1 reads SGHRS; CDR2 reads YFSETQ. CDR3: CASSLSLGGQTYAQYF. The CDR3 region has the DNA TGCGCCAGCAGTCTTTCCCTAGGGGGTCAAACCTACGCGCAGTACTTC.

In its sample, this clonotype was seen many times. J is TRBJ2-1 and V is TRBV20-1, with 12 bases matching TRBD2. Germline V gene sequence: CDR1 DFQATT, CDR2 SNEGSKA (reference sequence). The CDR3 spans 17 residues. After removal of 5 bases from V and 7 bases from J, the junction contained 15 bases not matched to a gene. This chain's CDR3 is CSAPSHLTSGSGNEQFF. DNA of the CDR3: TGCAGTGCTCCTTCTCACCTGACTAGCGGGAGTGGTAATGAGCAGTTCTTC.

In regard to this clonotype: Since a much larger clone is just one base distant, this may be a read error. V gene TRBV20-1 combines with J gene TRBJ2-1, with D hard to call. Germline values: CDR1 DFQATT, CDR2 SNEGSKA (reference sequence). V dropped 3 bases and J dropped 6 bases, with 12 bases sitting between them. The CDR3 spans 13 residues. The CDR3 nucleotides read TGCAGTGCTAGCGGTCGGGCTTTCAATGAGCAGTTCTTC. Translated: CSASGRAFNEQFF.

With regard to this clonotype: The junction and the germline gene differ at one end; a read error may be behind it. The rearrangement links TRBV11-2 to TRBJ1-1, with a tentative D call TRBD1 (6 bases). Germline V gene sequence: CDR1 SGHAT, CDR2 FQNNGV. This CDR3 spans 14 amino acids. CDR3 sequence (DNA): TGTGACAGCAACTTAGTCGGGGGGGGCACAGAAGCTTTCTTT. This translates into CDSNLVGGGTEAFF.

A note on this clonotype: Here the CDR3 omits its conserved ending phenylalanine or tryptophan, so a read error is the likely source. Here the CDR3 DNA reads TGTACCAGCAGCTCACAGTACGAGCAGTACTAC. Translation: CTSSSQYEQYY. The rearrangement joins TRBV28 to TRBJ2-7; D is ambiguous. The CDR3 extends over 11 amino acids. Germline assignment: CDR1 MDHEN and CDR2 SYDVKM.

This clonotype was counted ten times or more. The genes are TRBV29-1 and TRBJ2-3; 12 bases align to TRBD2. The CDR3 sequence is 15 residues long. CDR1 and CDR2 from the germline V gene are SQVTM and ANQGSEA. V gave up 6 bases and J gave up 3 bases; unmatched junction bases: 7. This chain's CDR3 is CSVPSGGAWTDTQYF. The CDR3 DNA reads as TGCAGCGTCCCTAGCGGGGGGGCCTGGACAGATACGCAGTATTTT.

For this clonotype: One junction end disagrees with the germline gene, perhaps due to a read error. This sequence joins TRBV12-3 or TRBV12-4 and TRBJ1-5; 8 bases line up with TRBD1. CDR3 length: 15 amino acids. CDR3 sequence reads: CASSPSGQGYQSQHF. The CDR3 nucleotides read TGTGCCAGCAGCCCCTCCGGACAGGGTTATCAGTCCCAGCATTTT.

The V gene is TRBV20-1, the J gene TRBJ2-7; 7 bases line up with TRBD2. The V segment lost 0 bases and the J segment 6 bases; nucleotides outside the gene matches: 8. The CDR3 sequence is 14 residues long. Germline CDR1 reads DFQATT; CDR2 reads SNEGSKA (reference sequence). CDR3 sequence reads: CSARDTTGGREQYF. In nucleotides, the CDR3 is TGCAGTGCTAGAGATACAACGGGGGGACGCGAGCAGTACTTC.

Concerning this clonotype itself: The conserved phenylalanine or tryptophan is not found at the CDR3 terminus, so this likely reflects a read error. It is unclear where the CDR3 begins or ends on the DNA, so no DNA is shown, and the CDR3 is as TCRdb lists it. The V and J genes are TRBV5-5 and TRBJ2-1; the table's D call, TRBD2, was not checked against the DNA. Per germline, CDR1 SGHKS and CDR2 YYEKEE (reference sequence). Termini included, the CDR3 measures 16 amino acids. CDR3 residues: CASSLLGRTTYNELFV.

This clonotype was seen a single time. This clone may be a read error of a much larger clone one base away. The V call is TRBV20-1, the J call TRBJ1-1, with D unresolved. The CDR3 loop spans 12 amino acids. Looked up from germline, CDR1 is DFQATT and CDR2 is SNEGSKA (reference sequence). Written as DNA, the CDR3 is TGCACTGCTAGTATGGAGAACACTGAAGCTTTCTTT. As protein: CTASMENTEAFF.

About this clonotype itself: Germline and junction disagree at one end, which may indicate a read error. The rearrangement uses TRBV5-5 and TRBJ1-3; no clear D. Germline V lookup: CDR1 SGHKS, CDR2 YYEKEE (reference sequence). The CDR3 length is 15 residues. The CDR3 coding sequence is TGTGCCAGGAGCTTTTCAGGCCAAGGGGGAAACACCATATATTTT. It yields the protein CARSFSGQGGNTIYF.

Of note for this clonotype: An end of the junction differs from the germline gene, which may be a read error. The chain recombines TRBV6-2 or TRBV6-3 with TRBJ2-1, with TRBD2 matching 10 bases. Germline loops: CDR1 MNHEY, CDR2 SVGEGT. The CDR3 totals 15 residues. CDR3 loop: CASSPSGRARNEKFF. CDR3 in DNA: TGTGCCAGCAGCCCCAGCGGGAGGGCCCGCAATGAGAAGTTCTTC.

About this clonotype: A clone one base away is much larger, so this may be a read error. The chain couples TRBV4-1 to TRBJ2-1; perhaps TRBD2 as D (5 bases). V was clipped by 5 bases and J by 8 bases, with 19 bases between them. This CDR3 is 15 amino acids long. Germline V gene lookup returns CDR1 MGHRA and CDR2 YSYEKL. CDR3 sequence: CASSYGLAVRDEQFF. CDR3 in DNA: TGCGCCAGCAGCTATGGGCTAGCTGTGAGGGATGAGCAGTTCTTC.

This clonotype was counted between two and nine times. This may be a read error: a much more frequent sequence differs by one nucleotide. The chain carries TRBV4-2 and TRBJ1-4; D gene ambiguous. In germline, CDR1 is LGHNA, CDR2 YNFKEQ. This CDR3 is built from 19 residues. The CDR3 DNA follows: TGTGTCAGCAGCCAAGATACTTTTAATCGGCGGACGATAAATGAAAAACTGTTTTTT. Translating it yields CVSSQDTFNRRTINEKLFF.

Comment on this clonotype: The CDR3 does not close with the conserved phenylalanine or tryptophan, likely indicating a read error. The chain uses TRBV6-1 and TRBJ1-5, with no clear D. This CDR3 is 14 amino acids long. Germline lookup yields CDR1 MNHNS and CDR2 SASEGT. V shed 6 bases and J shed 0 bases, with 9 bases lying between them. This CDR3 reads CASRAEYSNQPQHL. The CDR3 DNA follows: TGTGCCAGCAGGGCAGAATATAGCAATCAGCCCCAGCATCTT.

This clonotype appeared a single time. J is TRBJ2-5 and V is TRBV20-1, with 7 positions matching TRBD2. Per the germline V gene, CDR1 is DFQATT and CDR2 is SNEGSKA (reference sequence). V shed 1 base and J 5 bases; nucleotides not matched to a gene: 7. CDR3 length: 14 residues. CDR3 sequence: CSARGRTRHETQYF. The DNA for the CDR3 is TGCAGTGCTAGAGGAAGGACTAGACATGAGACCCAGTACTTC.

With respect to this clonotype: The CDR3 carries no conserved terminal phenylalanine or tryptophan, so it likely arises from a read error. Because the CDR3's place on the DNA is in doubt, the DNA is left out and the CDR3 is given as listed by TCRdb. This sequence joins TRBV2 and TRBJ2-7; the table's D call TRBD1 went unverified against the DNA. The CDR3 is 12 amino acids long, termini counted. Germline V CDR1 and CDR2: SNHLY, FYNNEI. CDR3 sequence: CASSGGHLEQYL.